This TCR beta chain was retrieved from a study of long-term antiretroviral therapy in people with HIV. The sample holds a few counts of this clone. The CDR3 covers 15 residues. The germline V gene has CDR1 SGHRS and CDR2 YFSETQ. J lost 3 bases, V lost 3 bases, and 5 bases had no gene match. An immunoSEQ assay, version v3.0, was performed at survey level. Sequencing of each sample targeted roughly 35,000-55,000 T-cell genomes. Generated by immunoSEQ multiplex PCR, the TCRdb table keeps only in-frame clones and is missing some. Seen here are tens of thousands of clones, approximately 79% observed once, and the top ten hold roughly 4.9%.

This material consisted of unsorted PBMCs, taken 1.5 years after starting antiretroviral therapy. The TCR sequence derives from a man younger than 35 with HIV. The V and J genes are TRBV5-1 and TRBJ2-7, with 11 bases that match TRBD2. The DNA for the CDR3 is TGCGCCAGCAGCTACACTAGCGGGAGTGTCTACGAGCAGTACTTC. As protein: CASSYTSGSVYEQYF.